This entry lists 9 T cell receptor beta chains sequenced from one sample in a study of cytomegalovirus exposure and HLA in healthy donors. The primer mix had 60 Vbeta and 13 Jbeta primers. Only in-frame clones appear in the TCRdb table, and some are missing; sequencing was by immunoSEQ multiplex PCR. The top ten clones hold about 1.5% of a sample with about 180,000 clones, 77% of them seen once. The sequenced sample was PBMCs. These receptors came from a man between 18 and 29 years old in good health and CMV-seronegative.

V is TRBV7-2 and J is TRBJ2-7; 11 bases are a match to TRBD2. The CDR3 covers 15 residues. V lost 6 bases to trimming and J lost 2 bases; unmatched junction nucleotides: 6. Germline CDR1 is SGHTA and CDR2 is FQGNSA. The CDR3 DNA reads TGTGCCAGCAGTCCACTAGCGGGAGTCCCCTACGAGCAGTACTTC. Its translation is CASSPLAGVPYEQYF. The entire variable domain, with the rest obtained from reference TRBV7-2 and TRBJ2-7, is as follows: GAGVSQSPSNKVTEKGKDVELRCDPISGHTALYWYRQSLGQGLEFLIYFQGNSAPDKSGLPSDRFSAERTGGSVSTLTIQRTQQEDSAVYLCASSPLAGVPYEQYFGPGTRLTVT.

V usage is TRBV30 and J usage is TRBJ2-7; the D gene is possibly TRBD2 (6 bases). CDR1 and CDR2 (germline): GTSNPN, SVGIG (reference sequence). This CDR3 spans 11 amino acids. V lost 2 bases to trimming and J lost 6 bases, with 8 bases between them. For the CDR3, the DNA is TGTGCCTGGAGTTTGGGGGGCGAGCAGTACTTC. Its protein product is CAWSLGGEQYF.

Points on this clone: One end of the junction does not line up with germline, which may come from a read error. This chain joins TRBV27 and TRBJ2-1; 10 bases line up with TRBD2. CDR1 and CDR2 (germline): MNHEY, SMNVEV (reference sequence). This CDR3 has 18 amino acids. Written as DNA, the CDR3 is TGTGCCAGCAGTAGACAGCTAGCGGGAGATGTCTCCTCCAATGAGCAGTTCTTC. Translating it yields CASSRQLAGDVSSNEQFF.

This chain links TRBV5-1 with TRBJ2-3; tentatively, D is TRBD2 (6 bases). The CDR3 has 13 residues. The germline V gene encodes CDR1 SGHRS and CDR2 YFSETQ. Between the trimmed V and J ends, which lost 3 bases and 5 bases, there was a span of 10 bases. CDR3 nucleotide sequence: TGCGCCAGCAGCTCCGGGAGTAGAGATACGCAGTATTTT. It yields the protein CASSSGSRDTQYF.

The chain carries TRBV27 and TRBJ1-1, with 9 bases lining up with TRBD1. The V and J ends lost 0 bases and 4 bases, in that order; junction bases with no gene match: 0. Per germline, CDR1 MNHEY and CDR2 SMNVEV (reference sequence). CDR3 length: 14 amino acids. The CDR3 region is CASSLSTGGTEAFF. DNA for the CDR3: TGTGCCAGCAGTTTATCGACAGGGGGCACTGAAGCTTTCTTT.

This sequence joins TRBV29-1 and TRBJ2-5; 10 nucleotides match TRBD2. J was trimmed by 1 base and V by 5 bases; bases with no gene match: 7. Looked up from germline, CDR1 is SQVTM and CDR2 is ANQGSEA. The CDR3 is 15 amino acids. The DNA for the CDR3 is TGCAGCGTTACCTTTAGCGGGAGGAGCCAAGAGACCCAGTACTTC. Its translation: CSVTFSGRSQETQYF.

The table lists this clone with a few counts. The genes are TRBV23-1 and TRBJ1-5; no reliable D call. TRBV23-1 is placed among ORFs of uncertain function. CDR3 length: 11 residues. V was trimmed by 7 bases and J by 5 bases, leaving 6 bases between them. The CDR3 region is CASIPYQPQHF. CDR3 DNA: TGCGCCAGCATTCCATATCAGCCCCAGCATTTT.

This clone has a handful of counts. V usage is TRBV30 and J usage is TRBJ2-2, with D maybe TRBD2 (5 bases). Germline assignment: CDR1 GTSNPN and CDR2 SVGIG (reference sequence). The CDR3 spans 16 residues. V lost 4 bases, J lost 1 base, and 16 bases lay in between. CDR3 in amino acids: CAWNPPGLKNTGELFF. For the CDR3, the DNA is TGTGCCTGGAATCCCCCCGGACTGAAGAACACCGGGGAGCTGTTTTTT.

In nucleotides, the CDR3 is TGTGCCAGCAGCTTCGACAGGGAAGAGACCCAGTACTTC. The encoded protein is CASSFDREETQYF. The chain is built from TRBV11-1 and TRBJ2-5, with 7 bases fitting TRBD1. The CDR3 extends over 13 amino acids. J lost 3 bases, V lost 3 bases, and 1 base had no gene match. From germline, CDR1 is SGHAT and CDR2 FQDESV (reference sequence). Based on the CDR3 plus reference TRBV11-1 and TRBJ2-5, the full variable domain is EAEVAQSPRYKITEKSQAVAFWCDPISGHATLYWYRQILGQGPELLVQFQDESVVDDSQLPKDRFSAERLKGVDSTLKIQPAELGDSAMYLCASSFDREETQYFGPGTRLLVL.